This TCR beta chain was recorded in a study of blood T cells in healthy people across ages. PCR was performed a second time for roughly 7 to 12 cycles using a sample-barcoded 5' primer and a J-beta primer mix. TCRdb re-called the 5' RACE reads with MiXCR, one entry per CDR3 protein. The sample contains some 890,000 distinct CDR3 sequences, under 35% of which appear only once. Each sample provided at least 5.5 micrograms of extracted total RNA. This clonotype came up many times. There are 14 residues in the CDR3. Trimming shortened V by 0 bases and J by 0 bases, and 3 bases separated the two germline ends. Another study also made use of these data, one on T cells of mothers and their children.

Sequenced material: blood. This chain links TRBV12-3 or TRBV12-4 with TRBJ1-5; D uncertain. This TCR came from a woman aged 40 to 50 in good health. The CDR3 sequence is CASSLADSNQPQHF. The DNA for the CDR3 is TGTGCCAGCAGTTTAGCGGATAGCAATCAGCCCCAGCATTTT.